The following is a T cell receptor (beta chain) sequence with its context. Here immunoSEQ multiplex PCR was the method, and the copy in TCRdb shows in-frame clones only, minus some. This sample has about 160,000 clones, with 80% to 90% found just once. This specimen comes from a study of T cell responses to AZD1222 COVID-19 vaccine. The V gene's germline CDR1 is MNHEY and CDR2 SMNVEV (reference sequence). V gave up 6 bases and J gave up 6 bases; unmatched junction bases: 8. This CDR3 spans 14 amino acids. This sequence was found in an adult in good health. Here the sequenced sample was peripheral blood, taken on day 0 of AZD1222 vaccination. The chain combines TRBV27 with TRBJ1-2, with 9 bases aligning to TRBD1. This CDR3 reads CASSPGTGIHGYTF. As DNA, the CDR3 is TGTGCCAGCAGCCCGGGGACAGGGATACATGGCTACACCTTC.